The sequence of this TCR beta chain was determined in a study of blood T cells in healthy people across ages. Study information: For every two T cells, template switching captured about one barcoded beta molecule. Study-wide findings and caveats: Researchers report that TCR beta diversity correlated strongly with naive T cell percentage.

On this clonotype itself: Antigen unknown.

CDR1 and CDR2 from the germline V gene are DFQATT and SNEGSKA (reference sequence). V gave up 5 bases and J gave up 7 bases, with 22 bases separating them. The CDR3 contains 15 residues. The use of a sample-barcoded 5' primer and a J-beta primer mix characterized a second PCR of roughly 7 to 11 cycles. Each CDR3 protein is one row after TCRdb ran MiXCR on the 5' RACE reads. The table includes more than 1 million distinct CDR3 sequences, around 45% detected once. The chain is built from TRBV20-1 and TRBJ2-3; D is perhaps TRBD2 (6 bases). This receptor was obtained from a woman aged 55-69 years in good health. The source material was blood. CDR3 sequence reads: CSAPPGLGSWNTQYF. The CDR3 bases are TGCAGTGCTCCCCCAGGGCTCGGGAGTTGGAATACGCAGTATTTT.